A few counts support the clone carrying this T cell receptor (beta chain). This CDR3 has 14 residues. Germline V gene sequence: CDR1 MNHEY, CDR2 SMNVEV (reference sequence). V was pared by 7 bases and J by 1 base, with 6 bases of the junction left unmatched. The data stem from a study of cytomegalovirus exposure and HLA in healthy donors. Each donor's status was that of a healthy bone marrow donor. Primers for the PCR totalled 60 Vbeta and 13 Jbeta. The repertoire was sequenced with immunoSEQ multiplex PCR; TCRdb's copy has only in-frame clones and lacks some. The profile shows 130,000 or so clones, 76% of them singletons.

The sequenced sample consisted of PBMCs. V usage is TRBV27 and J usage is TRBJ2-7, with 8 bases identical to TRBD2. The source of this sequence is a man aged 35 to 55 in good health and CMV-seronegative. Here the CDR3 reads CASKRLAGSYEQYF. The CDR3 DNA reads as TGTGCCAGCAAGCGGCTAGCGGGTTCCTACGAGCAGTACTTC.